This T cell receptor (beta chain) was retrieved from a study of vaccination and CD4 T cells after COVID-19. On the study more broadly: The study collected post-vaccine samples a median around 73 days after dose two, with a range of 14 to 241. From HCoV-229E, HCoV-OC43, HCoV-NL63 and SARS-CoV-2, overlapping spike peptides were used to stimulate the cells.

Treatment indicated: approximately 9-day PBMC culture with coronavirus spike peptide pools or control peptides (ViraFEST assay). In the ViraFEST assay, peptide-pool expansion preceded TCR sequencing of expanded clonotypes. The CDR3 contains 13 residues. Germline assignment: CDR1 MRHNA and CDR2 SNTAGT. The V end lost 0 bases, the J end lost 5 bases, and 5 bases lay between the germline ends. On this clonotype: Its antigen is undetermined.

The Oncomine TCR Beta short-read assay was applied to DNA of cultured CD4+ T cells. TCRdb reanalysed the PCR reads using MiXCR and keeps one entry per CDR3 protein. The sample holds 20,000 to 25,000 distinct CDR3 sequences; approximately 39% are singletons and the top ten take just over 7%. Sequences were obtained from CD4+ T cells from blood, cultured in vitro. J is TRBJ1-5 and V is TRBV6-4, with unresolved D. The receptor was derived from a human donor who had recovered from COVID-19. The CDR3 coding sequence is TGTGCCAGCAGTGACTCTATGGATCAGCCCCAGCATTTT. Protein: CASSDSMDQPQHF.